A few counts support the clone carrying this TCR beta chain. As yet, its antigen is unknown. This entry comes from a study of CD8 T cells in ankylosing spondylitis. Overall study findings and caveats: Within peripheral blood, clones linked to disease were CD8+ and relatively rare. Matched ankylosing spondylitis synovial fluid reportedly showed significant enrichment of disease-linked clones. Made up of roughly 8 highly homologous variants, a TCR beta motif appeared characteristic of ankylosing spondylitis blood.

Germline loops: CDR1 MDHEN, CDR2 SYDVKM. This CDR3 is built from 11 residues. V was clipped by 6 bases and J by 6 bases, with 6 bases between them. Researchers built TCR beta libraries using quantitative 5'-RACE with molecular barcodes. TCRdb used MiXCR to reprocess the 5' RACE reads, holding one entry per CDR3 protein. The table records a few hundred thousand distinct CDR3 sequences, over 9.5% of them present only once. The V and J genes are TRBV28 and TRBJ1-5; D gene unclear. The sequence came from a male donor with ankylosing spondylitis or in good health (not recorded which). The specimen was blood, either unsorted or a sorted T cell fraction (not recorded which). The CDR3 nucleotides are TGTGCCAGCAGAACTGGTCAGCCCCAGCATTTT. Amino acid sequence: CASRTGQPQHF.